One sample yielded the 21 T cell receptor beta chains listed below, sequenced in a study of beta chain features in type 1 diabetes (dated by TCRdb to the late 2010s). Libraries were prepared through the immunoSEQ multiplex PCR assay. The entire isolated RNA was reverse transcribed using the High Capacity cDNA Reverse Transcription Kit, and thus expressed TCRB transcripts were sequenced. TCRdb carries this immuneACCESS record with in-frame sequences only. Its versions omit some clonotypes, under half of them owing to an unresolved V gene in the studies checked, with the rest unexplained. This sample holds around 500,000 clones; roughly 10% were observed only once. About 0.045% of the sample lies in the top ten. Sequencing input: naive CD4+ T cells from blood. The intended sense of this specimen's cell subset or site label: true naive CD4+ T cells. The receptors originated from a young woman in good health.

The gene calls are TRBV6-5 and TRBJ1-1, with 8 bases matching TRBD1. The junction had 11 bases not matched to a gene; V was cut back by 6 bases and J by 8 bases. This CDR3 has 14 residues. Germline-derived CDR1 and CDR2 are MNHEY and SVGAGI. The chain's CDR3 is CASSPGTGISEAFF. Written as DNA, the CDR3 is TGTGCCAGCAGCCCGGGGACAGGTATATCCGAAGCTTTCTTT.

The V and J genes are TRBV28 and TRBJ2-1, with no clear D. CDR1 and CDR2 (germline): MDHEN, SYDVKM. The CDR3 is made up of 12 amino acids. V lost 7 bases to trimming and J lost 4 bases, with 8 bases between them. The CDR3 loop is CASTHTYNEQFF. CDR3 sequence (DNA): TGTGCCAGCACCCATACTTACAATGAGCAGTTCTTC.

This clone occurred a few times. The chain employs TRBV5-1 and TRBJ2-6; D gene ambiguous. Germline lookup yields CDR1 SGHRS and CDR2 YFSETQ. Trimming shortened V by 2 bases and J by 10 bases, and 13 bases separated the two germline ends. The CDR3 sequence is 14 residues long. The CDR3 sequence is CASSFENTENVLTF. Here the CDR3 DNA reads TGCGCCAGCAGCTTTGAAAACACCGAAAACGTCCTGACTTTC.

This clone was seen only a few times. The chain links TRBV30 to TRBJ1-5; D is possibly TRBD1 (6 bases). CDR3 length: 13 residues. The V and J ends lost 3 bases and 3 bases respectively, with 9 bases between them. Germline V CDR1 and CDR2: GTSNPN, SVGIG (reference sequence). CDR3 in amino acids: CAWSQGPNQPQHF. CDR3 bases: TGTGCCTGGAGCCAGGGGCCCAATCAGCCCCAGCATTTT.

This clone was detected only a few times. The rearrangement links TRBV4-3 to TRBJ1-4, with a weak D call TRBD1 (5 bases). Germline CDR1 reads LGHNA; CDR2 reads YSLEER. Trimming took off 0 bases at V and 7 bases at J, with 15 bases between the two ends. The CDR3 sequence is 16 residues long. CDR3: CASSQDRFGAAEKLFF. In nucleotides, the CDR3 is TGCGCCAGCAGCCAAGACAGATTTGGGGCAGCTGAAAAACTGTTTTTT.

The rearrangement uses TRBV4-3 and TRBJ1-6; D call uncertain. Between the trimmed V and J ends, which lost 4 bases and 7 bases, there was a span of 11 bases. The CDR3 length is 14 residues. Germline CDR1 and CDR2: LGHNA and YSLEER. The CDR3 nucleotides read TGCGCCAGCAGCCCCGCGGCCCAGAATTCACCCCTCCACTTT. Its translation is CASSPAAQNSPLHF.

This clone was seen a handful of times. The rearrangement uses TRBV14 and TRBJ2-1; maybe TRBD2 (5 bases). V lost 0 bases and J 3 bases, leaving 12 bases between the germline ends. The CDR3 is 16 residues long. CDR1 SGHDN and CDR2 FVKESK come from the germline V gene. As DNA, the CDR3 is TGTGCCAGCAGCCAAGAAGCTAGCTGGATCTACAATGAGCAGTTCTTC. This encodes CASSQEASWIYNEQFF. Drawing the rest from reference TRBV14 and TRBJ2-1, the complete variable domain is EAGVTQFPSHSVIEKGQTVTLRCDPISGHDNLYWYRRVMGKEIKFLLHFVKESKQDESGMPNNRFLAERTGGTYSTLKVQPAELEDSGVYFCASSQEASWIYNEQFFGPGTRLTVL.

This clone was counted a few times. CDR3 sequence (DNA): TGTGCCAGCACCCTTAGCGGGACAGATACGCAGTATTTT. Residues: CASTLSGTDTQYF. The V gene is TRBV5-4, the J gene TRBJ2-3, with 7 bases aligning to TRBD2. With 6 bases clipped from V and 3 bases from J, the junction kept 4 bases outside the gene matches. The germline gives CDR1 SGHNT, CDR2 YYREEE (reference sequence). CDR3 length equals 13 residues.

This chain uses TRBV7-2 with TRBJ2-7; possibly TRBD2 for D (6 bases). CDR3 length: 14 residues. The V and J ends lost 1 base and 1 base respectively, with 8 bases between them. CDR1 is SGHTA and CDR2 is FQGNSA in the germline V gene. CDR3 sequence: CASSLVAGSYEQYF. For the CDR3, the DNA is TGTGCCAGCAGCTTAGTGGCGGGATCCTACGAGCAGTACTTC.

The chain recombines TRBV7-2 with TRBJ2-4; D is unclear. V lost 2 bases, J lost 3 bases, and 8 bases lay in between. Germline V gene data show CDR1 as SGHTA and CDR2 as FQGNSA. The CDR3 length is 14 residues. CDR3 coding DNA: TGTGCCAGCAGCTTACCAGCACTCAAAAACATTCAGTACTTC. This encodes CASSLPALKNIQYF.

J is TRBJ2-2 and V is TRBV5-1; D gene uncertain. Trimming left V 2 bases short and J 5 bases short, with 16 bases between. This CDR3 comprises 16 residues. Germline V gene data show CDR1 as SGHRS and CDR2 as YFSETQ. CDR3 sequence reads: CASSLESKRWTGELFF. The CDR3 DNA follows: TGCGCCAGCAGCTTAGAGTCCAAACGGTGGACCGGGGAGCTGTTTTTT.

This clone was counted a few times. CDR3 bases: TGTGCCAGCAGCCGCGGGGCGGCATACAATGAGCAGTTCTTC. It translates to CASSRGAAYNEQFF. V and J are TRBV7-8 and TRBJ2-1; TRBD2 is a possible D gene (6 bases). This CDR3 contains 14 residues. Germline V CDR1 and CDR2: SGHVS, FQNEAQ. The V end lost 5 bases, the J end lost 4 bases, and 12 bases lay between the germline ends.

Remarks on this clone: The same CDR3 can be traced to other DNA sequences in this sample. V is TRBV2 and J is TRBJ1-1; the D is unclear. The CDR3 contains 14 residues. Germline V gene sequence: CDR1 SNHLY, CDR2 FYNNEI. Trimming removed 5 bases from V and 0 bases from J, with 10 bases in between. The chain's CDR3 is CASSYRSLNTEAFF. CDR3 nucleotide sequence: TGTGCCAGCAGTTACCGAAGCTTGAACACTGAAGCTTTCTTT.

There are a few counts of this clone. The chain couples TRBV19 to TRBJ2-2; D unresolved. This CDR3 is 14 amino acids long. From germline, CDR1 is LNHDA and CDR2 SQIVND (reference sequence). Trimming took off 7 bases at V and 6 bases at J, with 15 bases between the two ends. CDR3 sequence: CASIGRQVAGELFF. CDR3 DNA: TGTGCCAGTATTGGCAGGCAAGTGGCCGGGGAGCTGTTTTTT.

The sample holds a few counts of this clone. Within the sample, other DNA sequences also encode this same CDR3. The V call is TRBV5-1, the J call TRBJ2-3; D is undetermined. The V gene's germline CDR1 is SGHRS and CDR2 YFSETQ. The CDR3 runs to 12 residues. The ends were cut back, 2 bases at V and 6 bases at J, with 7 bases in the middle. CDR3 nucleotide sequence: TGCGCCAGCAGCTTTTCCCCTGATACGCAGTATTTT. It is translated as CASSFSPDTQYF.

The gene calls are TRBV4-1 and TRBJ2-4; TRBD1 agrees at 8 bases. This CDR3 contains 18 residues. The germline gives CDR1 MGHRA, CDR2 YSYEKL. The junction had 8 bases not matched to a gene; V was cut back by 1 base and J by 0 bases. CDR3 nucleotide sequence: TGCGCCAGCAGCCAAGTTTTAGGACAGGGAGAAGCCAAAAACATTCAGTACTTC. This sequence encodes CASSQVLGQGEAKNIQYF.

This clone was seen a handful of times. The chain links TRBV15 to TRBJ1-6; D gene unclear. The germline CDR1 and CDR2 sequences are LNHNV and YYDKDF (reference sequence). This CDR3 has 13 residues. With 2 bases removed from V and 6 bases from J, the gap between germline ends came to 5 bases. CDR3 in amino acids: CATSRSRNSPLHF. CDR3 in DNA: TGTGCCACCAGCAGATCGCGTAATTCACCCCTCCACTTT.

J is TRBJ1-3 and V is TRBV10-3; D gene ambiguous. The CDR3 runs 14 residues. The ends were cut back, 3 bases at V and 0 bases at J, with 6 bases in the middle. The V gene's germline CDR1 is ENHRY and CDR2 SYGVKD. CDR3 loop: CAISDGNSGNTIYF. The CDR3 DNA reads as TGTGCCATCAGTGACGGAAACTCTGGAAACACCATATATTTT.

The CDR3 sequence: CASSQDQLLVYNEQFF. The CDR3 DNA is TGCGCCAGCAGCCAAGATCAACTATTGGTCTACAATGAGCAGTTCTTC. The rearrangement uses TRBV4-1 and TRBJ2-1; no clear D gene. V dropped 0 bases and J dropped 3 bases, with 12 bases sitting between them. The CDR3 consists of 16 residues. Germline lookup yields CDR1 MGHRA and CDR2 YSYEKL.

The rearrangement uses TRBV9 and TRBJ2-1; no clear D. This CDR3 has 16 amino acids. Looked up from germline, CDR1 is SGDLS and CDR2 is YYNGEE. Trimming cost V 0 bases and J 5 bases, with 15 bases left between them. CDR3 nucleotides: TGTGCCAGCAGCGTAGGTGGCCGAACCCCAAACAATGAGCAGTTCTTC. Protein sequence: CASSVGGRTPNNEQFF.

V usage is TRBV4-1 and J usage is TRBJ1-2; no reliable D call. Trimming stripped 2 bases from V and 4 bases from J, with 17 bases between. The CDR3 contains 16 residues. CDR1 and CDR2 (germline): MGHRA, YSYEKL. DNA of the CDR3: TGCGCCAGCAGCCAACACCGGGAGCAATACTTCTATGGCTACACCTTC. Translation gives CASSQHREQYFYGYTF.